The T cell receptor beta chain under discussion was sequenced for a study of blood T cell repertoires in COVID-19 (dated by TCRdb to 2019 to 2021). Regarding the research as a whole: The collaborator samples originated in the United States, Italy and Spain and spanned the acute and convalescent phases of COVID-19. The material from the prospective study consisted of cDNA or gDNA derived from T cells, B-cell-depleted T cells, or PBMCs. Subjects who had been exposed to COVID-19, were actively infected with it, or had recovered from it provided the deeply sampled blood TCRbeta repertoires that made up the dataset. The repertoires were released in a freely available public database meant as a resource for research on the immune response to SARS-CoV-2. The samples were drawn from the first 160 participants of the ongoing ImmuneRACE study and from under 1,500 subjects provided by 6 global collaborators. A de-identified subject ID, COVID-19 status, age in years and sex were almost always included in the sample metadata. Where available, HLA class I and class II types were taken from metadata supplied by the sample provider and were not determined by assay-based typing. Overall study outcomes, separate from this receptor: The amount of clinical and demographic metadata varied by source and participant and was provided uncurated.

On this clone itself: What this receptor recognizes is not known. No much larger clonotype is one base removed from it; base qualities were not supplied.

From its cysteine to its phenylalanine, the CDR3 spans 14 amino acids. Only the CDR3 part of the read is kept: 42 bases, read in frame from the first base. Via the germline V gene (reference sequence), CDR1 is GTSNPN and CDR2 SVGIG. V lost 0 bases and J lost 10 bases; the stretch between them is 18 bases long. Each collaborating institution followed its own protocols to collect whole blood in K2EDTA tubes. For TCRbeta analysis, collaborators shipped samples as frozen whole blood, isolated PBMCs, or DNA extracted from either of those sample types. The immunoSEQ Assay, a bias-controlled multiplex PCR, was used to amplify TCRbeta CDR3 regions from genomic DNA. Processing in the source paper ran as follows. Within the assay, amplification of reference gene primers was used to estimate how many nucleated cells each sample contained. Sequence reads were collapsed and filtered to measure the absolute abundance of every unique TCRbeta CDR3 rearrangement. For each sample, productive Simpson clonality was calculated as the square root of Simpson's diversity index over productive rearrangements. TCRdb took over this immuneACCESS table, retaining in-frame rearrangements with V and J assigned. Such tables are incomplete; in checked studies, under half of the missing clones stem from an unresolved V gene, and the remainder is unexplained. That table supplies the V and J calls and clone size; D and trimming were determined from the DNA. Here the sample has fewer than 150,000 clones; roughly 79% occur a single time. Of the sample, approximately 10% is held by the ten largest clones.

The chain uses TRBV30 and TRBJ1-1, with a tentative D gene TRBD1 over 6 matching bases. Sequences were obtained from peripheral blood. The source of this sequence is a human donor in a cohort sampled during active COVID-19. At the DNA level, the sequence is TGTGCCTGGAGTGTACGAGGTGGGGGGGCGCGAGCTTTCTTT. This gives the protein CAWSVRGGGARAFF.